This entry is about one TCR beta chain. Its specificity is unknown. The germline gene is not matched at one end of the junction; a read error may be the cause. The sample originates from a study of blood T cells in healthy people across ages. Study observations and caveats: There were more naive CD4+ cells and higher diversity in long-lived donors than in aged donors.

A second PCR, run for roughly 7 to 12 cycles, used a sample-barcoded 5' primer plus a J-beta primer mix. Each CDR3 protein is one row after TCRdb ran MiXCR on the 5' RACE reads. The sample has more than 700,000 distinct CDR3 sequences, roughly 50% seen once. CDR1 and CDR2 (germline): SGHTA, FQGNSA. The CDR3 spans 14 residues. The V gene is TRBV7-2, the J gene TRBJ2-5; 8 nucleotides line up with TRBD2. The sequence was collected from a man of 80 years or more in good health. Sequenced input: blood. The CDR3 spells CAGSLAGRSETQYF. The CDR3 DNA sequence: TGTGCCGGCAGCTTAGCGGGGCGTAGCGAGACCCAGTACTTC.